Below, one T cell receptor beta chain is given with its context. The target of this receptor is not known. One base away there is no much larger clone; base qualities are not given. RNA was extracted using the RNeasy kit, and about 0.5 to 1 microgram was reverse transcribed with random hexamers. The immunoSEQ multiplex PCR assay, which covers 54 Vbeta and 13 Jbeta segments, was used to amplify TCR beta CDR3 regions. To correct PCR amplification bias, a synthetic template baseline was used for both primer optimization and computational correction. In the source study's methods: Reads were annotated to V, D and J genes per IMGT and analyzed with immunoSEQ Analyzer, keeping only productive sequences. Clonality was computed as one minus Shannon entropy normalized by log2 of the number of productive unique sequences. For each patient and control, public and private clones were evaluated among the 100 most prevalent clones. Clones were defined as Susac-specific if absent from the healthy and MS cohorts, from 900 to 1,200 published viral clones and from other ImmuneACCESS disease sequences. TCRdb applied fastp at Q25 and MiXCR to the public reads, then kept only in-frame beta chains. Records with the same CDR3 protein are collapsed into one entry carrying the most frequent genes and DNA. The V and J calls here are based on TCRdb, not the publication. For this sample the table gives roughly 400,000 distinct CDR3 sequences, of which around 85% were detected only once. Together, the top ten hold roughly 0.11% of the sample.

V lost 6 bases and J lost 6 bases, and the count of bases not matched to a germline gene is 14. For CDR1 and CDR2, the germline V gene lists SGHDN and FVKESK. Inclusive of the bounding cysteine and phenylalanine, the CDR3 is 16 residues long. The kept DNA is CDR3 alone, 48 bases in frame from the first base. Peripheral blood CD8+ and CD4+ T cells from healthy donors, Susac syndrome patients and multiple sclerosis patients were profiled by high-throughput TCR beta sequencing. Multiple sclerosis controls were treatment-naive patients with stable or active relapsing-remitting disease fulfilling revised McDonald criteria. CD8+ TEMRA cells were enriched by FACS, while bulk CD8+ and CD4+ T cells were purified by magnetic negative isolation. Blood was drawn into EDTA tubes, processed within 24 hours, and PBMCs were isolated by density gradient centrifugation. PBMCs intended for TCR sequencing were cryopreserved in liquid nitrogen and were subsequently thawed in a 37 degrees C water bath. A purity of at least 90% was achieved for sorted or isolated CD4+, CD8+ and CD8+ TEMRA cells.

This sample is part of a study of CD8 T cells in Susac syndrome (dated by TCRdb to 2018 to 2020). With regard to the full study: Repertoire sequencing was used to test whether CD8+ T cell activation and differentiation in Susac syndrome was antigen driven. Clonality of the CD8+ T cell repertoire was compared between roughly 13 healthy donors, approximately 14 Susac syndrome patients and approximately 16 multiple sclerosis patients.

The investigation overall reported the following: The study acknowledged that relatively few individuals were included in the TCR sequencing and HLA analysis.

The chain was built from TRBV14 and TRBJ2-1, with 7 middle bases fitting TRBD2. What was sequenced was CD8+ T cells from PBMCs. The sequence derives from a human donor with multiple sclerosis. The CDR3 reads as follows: CASSPWREIPGNEQFF. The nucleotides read TGTGCCAGCAGTCCCTGGCGGGAGATACCCGGCAATGAGCAGTTCTTC. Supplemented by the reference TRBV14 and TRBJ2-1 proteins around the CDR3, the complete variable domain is EAGVTQFPSHSVIEKGQTVTLRCDPISGHDNLYWYRRVMGKEIKFLLHFVKESKQDESGMPNNRFLAERTGGTYSTLKVQPAELEDSGVYFCASSPWREIPGNEQFFGPGTRLTVL.